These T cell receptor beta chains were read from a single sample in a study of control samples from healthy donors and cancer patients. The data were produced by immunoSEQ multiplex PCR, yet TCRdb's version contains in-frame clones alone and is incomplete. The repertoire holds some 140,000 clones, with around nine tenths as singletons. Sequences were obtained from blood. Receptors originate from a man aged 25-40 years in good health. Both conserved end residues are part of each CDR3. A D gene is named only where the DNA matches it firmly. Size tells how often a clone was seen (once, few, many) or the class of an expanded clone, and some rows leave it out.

cdr3_nt: TGTGCCAGCAGTTCTTCTAGCGACACAGATACGCAGTATTTT; cdr3_aa: CASSSSSDTDTQYF; d_call: NA; clone_size: NA; j_call: TRBJ2-3; v_call: TRBV6-4
cdr3_nt: TGTGCCAGCAGGCTCGACAGGACTTATGGCTACACCTTC; cdr3_aa: CASRLDRTYGYTF; d_call: NA; clone_size: NA; j_call: TRBJ1-2; v_call: TRBV28
cdr3_nt: TGTGCCAGCAGTTTTTCAGTTACCCGTCAAGAGACCCAGTACTTC; cdr3_aa: CASSFSVTRQETQYF; d_call: NA; clone_size: NA; j_call: TRBJ2-5; v_call: TRBV28
cdr3_nt: TGTGCCAGCAGCCAAGATGTGTGGGGGGCTGGAAACACCATATATTTT; cdr3_aa: CASSQDVWGAGNTIYF; d_call: NA; clone_size: NA; j_call: TRBJ1-3; v_call: TRBV4-2
cdr3_nt: TGTGCCAGCAGCCCACAGGGGAGCTTTGGCTACACCTTC; cdr3_aa: CASSPQGSFGYTF; d_call: TRBD1; clone_size: NA; j_call: TRBJ1-2; v_call: TRBV2
cdr3_nt: TGTGCCAGCTCATCGTCAGGGGTTACTGAAAAACTGTTTTTT; cdr3_aa: CASSSSGVTEKLFF; d_call: NA; clone_size: NA; j_call: TRBJ1-4; v_call: TRBV18
cdr3_nt: TGCGCCAGCAGCCGATTACCGGGACTAGCGGGTGCATTCAATGAGCAGTTCTTC; cdr3_aa: CASSRLPGLAGAFNEQFF; d_call: TRBD2; clone_size: NA; j_call: TRBJ2-1; v_call: TRBV4-1
cdr3_nt: TGTGCCAGCAGCCCACTTTTCCAGGACCCCACAGATACGCAGTATTTT; cdr3_aa: CASSPLFQDPTDTQYF; d_call: NA; clone_size: NA; j_call: TRBJ2-3; v_call: TRBV3-1/TRBV3-2
cdr3_nt: TGTGCCAGCAGGGCGGGAATTAATGAAAAACTGTTTTTT; cdr3_aa: CASRAGINEKLFF; d_call: NA; clone_size: NA; j_call: TRBJ1-4; v_call: TRBV27
cdr3_nt: TGTGCCAGCAGTTTAGAGGGGACTGGGGGAAACTACGAGCAGTACTTC; cdr3_aa: CASSLEGTGGNYEQYF; d_call: NA; clone_size: NA; j_call: TRBJ2-7; v_call: TRBV28
cdr3_nt: TGCGCCAGCAGTCAATCGGTGGTCGGCAGGGGGTCGGGTAATGAAAAACTGTTTTTT; cdr3_aa: CASSQSVVGRGSGNEKLFF; d_call: TRBD1; clone_size: NA; j_call: TRBJ1-4; v_call: TRBV23-1
cdr3_nt: TGTGCCAGTAGTATCACGACCGGGACAGGGGGATCCAATGAGCAGTTCTTC; cdr3_aa: CASSITTGTGGSNEQFF; d_call: TRBD1; clone_size: NA; j_call: TRBJ2-1; v_call: TRBV19
cdr3_nt: TGTGCCAGCAGCAAATCCGACGAGCAGTACTTC; cdr3_aa: CASSKSDEQYF; d_call: NA; clone_size: NA; j_call: TRBJ2-7; v_call: TRBV3-1/TRBV3-2
cdr3_nt: TGTGCCAGCACCACCCAAGAGGGTCACTTCACAGATACGCAGTATTTT; cdr3_aa: CASTTQEGHFTDTQYF; d_call: NA; clone_size: NA; j_call: TRBJ2-3; v_call: TRBV5-4
cdr3_nt: TGTGCCACCAGTGATGTTGCATACACCGGGGAGCTGTTTTTT; cdr3_aa: CATSDVAYTGELFF; d_call: NA; clone_size: once; j_call: TRBJ2-2; v_call: TRBV24-1
cdr3_nt: TGTGCCAGCAGTGAAGCGCCTACAGTGGTTAACTCTGGAAACACCATATATTTT; cdr3_aa: CASSEAPTVVNSGNTIYF; d_call: NA; clone_size: NA; j_call: TRBJ1-3; v_call: TRBV6-1
cdr3_nt: TGTGCCAGCAGCCAAGGTCTATTACAGGGTGACACCATATATTTT; cdr3_aa: CASSQGLLQGDTIYF; d_call: NA; clone_size: NA; j_call: TRBJ1-3; v_call: TRBV3-1/TRBV3-2
cdr3_nt: TGTGCCAGCAGCACACAGGGTCAAGAGACCCAGTACTTC; cdr3_aa: CASSTQGQETQYF; d_call: NA; clone_size: NA; j_call: TRBJ2-5; v_call: TRBV28
cdr3_nt: TGTGCCAGCAGTACTCCGGGGGCAGGCGAAAAACTGTTTTTT; cdr3_aa: CASSTPGAGEKLFF; d_call: NA; clone_size: NA; j_call: TRBJ1-4; v_call: TRBV2
cdr3_nt: TGTGCCAGCAGCCTACAAAACCCGGGACTAGCGGGAGGAGAGCAGTTCTTC; cdr3_aa: CASSLQNPGLAGGEQFF; d_call: TRBD2; clone_size: NA; j_call: TRBJ2-1; v_call: TRBV7-6
cdr3_nt: TGTGCCAGCAGTGAGTCACAGGGTCTATACGAGCAGTACTTC; cdr3_aa: CASSESQGLYEQYF; d_call: NA; clone_size: NA; j_call: TRBJ2-7; v_call: TRBV2
cdr3_nt: TGTGCCAGCACCTTTGTAGCGGGAGTTAACAATGAGCAGTTCTTC; cdr3_aa: CASTFVAGVNNEQFF; d_call: TRBD2; clone_size: NA; j_call: TRBJ2-1; v_call: TRBV7-2
cdr3_nt: TGTGCCAGCTCACCAGACAGGGCCCACGAGCAGTACTTC; cdr3_aa: CASSPDRAHEQYF; d_call: TRBD1; clone_size: NA; j_call: TRBJ2-7; v_call: TRBV18